This T cell receptor beta chain is drawn from a study of cytomegalovirus exposure and HLA in healthy donors. Across the study: The early release's HLA-typed donors yielded tens of millions of unique TCRs.

CDR3 length: 19 amino acids. Germline V CDR1 and CDR2: SGHRS, YFSETQ. After removal of 1 base from V and 6 bases from J, the junction contained 13 bases not matched to a gene. Whole-study results and caveats: As immune exposure information, only CMV serostatus was available. One variant, a missense change in DCLRE1C, was linked in a later analysis to TCR beta V- and J-gene trimming.

13 Jbeta primers and 60 Vbeta primers were used for the PCR. Clones were read by immunoSEQ multiplex PCR, and TCRdb kept only the in-frame ones, dropping some. The top ten clones hold 2.2% of a sample with approximately 84,000 clones, 75% of them seen once. A remark on this clone: The antigen remains unidentified.

The clonotype originates from a man aged 35 to 55 in good health and CMV-seronegative. The sample taken for sequencing was PBMCs. The rearrangement links TRBV5-1 to TRBJ2-1; 13 nucleotides agree with TRBD2. The CDR3 sequence is CASSLRTSGRSQAGNEQFF. DNA for the CDR3: TGCGCCAGCAGCTTGCGGACTAGCGGGAGATCCCAAGCGGGCAATGAGCAGTTCTTC.